The 9 T cell receptor beta chains presented below share a single source sample, sequenced in a study of T-cell reconstitution after alpha-beta-depleted transplantation in children. For TCRbeta, the library was prepared with unique molecular identifiers. TCRdb used MiXCR to reprocess the PCR reads, holding one entry per CDR3 protein. The table has roughly 300,000 distinct CDR3 sequences, roughly 9.5% seen once. The specimen comprised PBMCs from the stem cell graft donor, sampled from the stem cell graft. The receptors here all came from a human donor who donated a stem cell graft to a child with SCID.

J is TRBJ2-5 and V is TRBV6-1; possibly TRBD1 for D (5 bases). This CDR3 contains 12 residues. Germline loops: CDR1 MNHNS, CDR2 SASEGT. V lost 4 bases and J lost 5, with 8 bases in between. CDR3 sequence reads: CASSAGWETQYF. The CDR3 coding sequence is TGTGCCAGCAGTGCAGGGTGGGAGACCCAGTACTTC.

This clonotype has just a few counts. The rearrangement joins TRBV20-1 to TRBJ1-2, with TRBD1 identical over 7 bases. The CDR3 covers 11 residues. The V and J ends lost 5 bases and 8 bases, in that order; junction bases with no gene match: 5. Germline CDR1 DFQATT, CDR2 SNEGSKA (reference sequence). CDR3 nucleotide sequence: TGCAGTGCTGAAGGGGGCGAGGGCTACACCTTC. It encodes CSAEGGEGYTF.

This clonotype was detected a few times. The chain employs TRBV5-1 and TRBJ1-1; perhaps TRBD1 as D (6 bases). Germline V gene lookup returns CDR1 SGHRS and CDR2 YFSETQ. CDR3 length equals 13 residues. The germline V and J ends were trimmed by 4 bases and 7 bases, with 14 bases remaining between them. CDR3 DNA sequence: TGCGCCAGCAGCATCGACAGGAGTGTTGAAGCTTTCTTT. Translating it yields CASSIDRSVEAFF.

The gene calls are TRBV4-2 and TRBJ1-1, with 8 bases aligning to TRBD1. With 0 bases clipped from V and 5 bases from J, the junction kept 8 bases outside the gene matches. CDR1 is LGHNA and CDR2 is YNFKEQ in the germline V gene. The CDR3 extends over 16 amino acids. The CDR3 region is CASSQDGDRGGTEAFF. The DNA for the CDR3 is TGTGCCAGCAGCCAAGATGGTGACAGGGGAGGGACTGAAGCTTTCTTT.

The chain has TRBV5-1 and TRBJ2-7; the D gene is possibly TRBD2 (6 bases). CDR1 and CDR2 (germline): SGHRS, YFSETQ. Trimming removed 4 bases at V and 10 bases at J, with 18 bases between. The CDR3 runs to 13 residues. As DNA, the CDR3 is TGCGCCAGCAGCCTTGATGTTAGCGGCACCCAGTACTTC. It encodes CASSLDVSGTQYF.

There are many counts of this clonotype. The V call is TRBV20-1, the J call TRBJ1-4, with 8 nucleotides matching TRBD1. There are 14 residues in the CDR3. Germline loops: CDR1 DFQATT, CDR2 SNEGSKA (reference sequence). The ends lost 5 bases at V and 11 bases at J; junction bases unmatched: 13. The CDR3 sequence is CSARPGTGNSKLFF. CDR3 sequence (DNA): TGCAGTGCTCGACCCGGGACAGGCAACTCGAAACTGTTTTTT.

This clonotype has only a few counts. This chain links TRBV3-1 with TRBJ2-7; tentative D call: TRBD2 (5 bases). Germline assignment: CDR1 LGHDT and CDR2 YNNKEL (reference sequence). This CDR3 is 14 amino acids long. Deletions cut 1 base from V and 2 bases from J, with 9 bases between. The CDR3 DNA is TGTGCCAGCAGCCAAGTGTTCGGGACCTACGAGCAGTACTTC. This gives the protein CASSQVFGTYEQYF.

By share of the sample, this clonotype is medium-sized. The genes are TRBV5-1 and TRBJ2-7; 7 nucleotides match TRBD1. V was pared by 5 bases and J by 3 bases, with 2 bases of the junction left unmatched. This CDR3 contains 12 residues. In germline, CDR1 is SGHRS, CDR2 YFSETQ. The CDR3 DNA is TGCGCCAGCAGTCGGGACAGCTACGAGCAGTACTTC. It specifies CASSRDSYEQYF.

This clonotype was observed a handful of times. The gene calls are TRBV9 and TRBJ2-3; D gene unclear. Deletions cut 0 bases from V and 4 bases from J, with 9 bases between. The CDR3 runs 14 residues. Germline CDR1 and CDR2: SGDLS and YYNGEE. CDR3 protein: CASSVEGSPDTQYF. The DNA of the CDR3 is TGTGCCAGCAGCGTAGAGGGTAGCCCAGATACGCAGTATTTT.